What follows are 26 T cell receptor beta chains derived from one specimen sequenced in a study of blood T cells in healthy people across ages. A J-beta primer mix and a sample-barcoded 5' primer were used in a second PCR of roughly 6 to 11 cycles. TCRdb used MiXCR to reprocess the 5' RACE reads, holding one entry per CDR3 protein. The sample has around 800,000 distinct CDR3 sequences, roughly 50% seen once. The source material was blood. The receptors derive from a man aged 80 or over in good health.

The chain carries TRBV10-3 and TRBJ2-3; TRBD2 matches at 10 bases. In germline, CDR1 is ENHRY, CDR2 SYGVKD. Trimming took 10 bases from V and 2 from J; bases not matched to a gene: 9. The CDR3 is 15 amino acids. Written as DNA, the CDR3 is TGTGCCACCCAAGCGGGAGGGCCGATCACAGATACGCAGTATTTT. Encoded protein: CATQAGGPITDTQYF.

The chain recombines TRBV27 with TRBJ2-3, with TRBD2 as a possible D gene (5 bases). Trimming removed 3 bases from V and 0 bases from J, with 10 bases in between. The CDR3 loop spans 15 amino acids. Germline-derived CDR1 and CDR2 are MNHEY and SMNVEV (reference sequence). The CDR3 loop reads CASSFGRTSTDTQYF. CDR3 DNA: TGTGCCAGCAGTTTTGGGCGGACTAGCACAGATACGCAGTATTTT.

CDR3 nucleotides: TGCAGTGCTAGGACAGGGCAAAGCTCCTACGAGCAGTACTTC. This encodes CSARTGQSSYEQYF. The chain recombines TRBV20-1 with TRBJ2-7; 7 nucleotides align to TRBD1. V was pared by 3 bases and J by 0 bases, with 5 bases of the junction left unmatched. The CDR3 has 14 residues. Germline assignment: CDR1 DFQATT and CDR2 SNEGSKA (reference sequence).

J is TRBJ1-2 and V is TRBV29-1, with D perhaps TRBD1 (6 bases). The CDR3 covers 12 residues. V was clipped by 3 bases and J by 7 bases, with 12 bases between them. Germline V lookup: CDR1 SQVTM, CDR2 ANQGSEA. The CDR3 nucleotides are TGCAGCGTTGAGGGCAGGGGTGGTGGCTACACCTTC. Protein sequence: CSVEGRGGGYTF.

V is TRBV11-2 and J is TRBJ1-4; D might be TRBD1 (6 bases). V was cut by 5 bases and J by 7 bases, with 17 bases left in between. Germline V gives CDR1 SGHAT, CDR2 FQNNGV. The CDR3 length is 15 residues. The DNA of the CDR3 is TGTGCCAGCAGCCAAAATGGGGGGCGAGGTGAAAAACTGTTTTTT. This codes for CASSQNGGRGEKLFF.

In this sample, this clonotype turned up a few times. This chain uses TRBV5-1 with TRBJ1-2; no firm D call. The CDR3 spans 15 residues. CDR1 is SGHRS, CDR2 YFSETQ, per germline. With 0 bases removed from V and 4 bases from J, the gap between germline ends came to 13 bases. The CDR3 region has the DNA TGCGCCAGCAGCTTGGATATACTAACGATCTATGGCTACACCTTC. Translating it yields CASSLDILTIYGYTF. The whole variable domain, filled in from reference TRBV5-1 and TRBJ1-2, reads KAGVTQTPRYLIKTRGQQVTLSCSPISGHRSVSWYQQTPGQGLQFLFEYFSETQRNKGNFPGRFSGRQFSNSRSEMNVSTLELGDSALYLCASSLDILTIYGYTFGSGTRLTVV.

The CDR3 here is CASSHLWNEQFF. CDR3 in DNA: TGTGCCAGCAGCCACCTATGGAATGAGCAGTTCTTC. The chain couples TRBV11-1 to TRBJ2-1, with D hard to call. V lost 5 bases and J 7 bases, leaving 9 bases between the germline ends. Germline V CDR1 and CDR2: SGHAT, FQDESV (reference sequence). This CDR3 spans 12 amino acids.

V is TRBV20-1 and J is TRBJ2-7; D gene uncertain. The CDR3 runs to 12 residues. Germline V gene lookup returns CDR1 DFQATT and CDR2 SNEGSKA (reference sequence). V gave up 3 bases and J gave up 2 bases, with 8 bases separating them. The chain's CDR3 is CSASDTAYEQYF. The CDR3 DNA sequence: TGCAGTGCTAGTGACACGGCCTACGAGCAGTACTTC.

V usage is TRBV9 and J usage is TRBJ2-1, with D uncertain. The CDR3 extends over 13 amino acids. Germline V gene lookup returns CDR1 SGDLS and CDR2 YYNGEE. Trimming shortened V by 7 bases and J by 8 bases, and 16 bases separated the two germline ends. The CDR3 DNA sequence: TGTGCCAGCGCCTATGGCCGCGGCGATGAGCAGTTCTTC. Protein product: CASAYGRGDEQFF.

Concerning this clonotype itself: One junction end does not reproduce the germline sequence, and a read error may be involved. CDR3 nucleotides: TGTGCCAGCAGTGTAGTAGGGGGCACCTACAATGAGCAGTTCTTC. Translating it yields CASSVVGGTYNEQFF. The chain is built from TRBV9 and TRBJ2-1; 7 bases line up with TRBD1. Germline V gene sequence: CDR1 SGDLS, CDR2 YYNGEE. The CDR3 loop spans 15 amino acids.

The rearrangement joins TRBV19 to TRBJ2-7; 8 nucleotides line up with TRBD1. The V segment lost 5 bases and the J segment 5 bases; nucleotides outside the gene matches: 8. Per the germline V gene, CDR1 is LNHDA and CDR2 is SQIVND (reference sequence). This CDR3 comprises 14 residues. This CDR3 reads CASSDRGSKDEQYF. The CDR3, as DNA: TGTGCCAGTAGTGACAGGGGTTCTAAAGACGAGCAGTACTTC.

The chain carries TRBV20-1 and TRBJ1-2, with D perhaps matching TRBD1 (6 bases). V was cut by 0 bases and J by 8 bases, with 13 bases left in between. Germline V gene sequence: CDR1 DFQATT, CDR2 SNEGSKA (reference sequence). This CDR3 has 13 amino acids. The CDR3 DNA is TGCAGTGCTAGAGAAGAGAAGGGGGGCGGCTACACCTTC. Translating gives CSAREEKGGGYTF.

This sequence joins TRBV3-1 and TRBJ2-1, with D perhaps TRBD2 (6 bases). The assigned J gene may be wrong: the sequence end matches TRBJ2-7 better. In germline, CDR1 is LGHDT, CDR2 YNNKEL (reference sequence). The CDR3 loop spans 16 amino acids. The CDR3 coding sequence is TGTGCCAGCAGCCCGCGGGGACGTAGCTCCTACAATGAGCAGTACTTC. Translated, it gives CASSPRGRSSYNEQYF.

Only a few counts were recorded for this clonotype. The chain recombines TRBV7-2 with TRBJ2-7, with no clear D. CDR3 length: 14 amino acids. V was clipped by 1 base and J by 7 bases, with 14 bases between them. The germline gives CDR1 SGHTA, CDR2 FQGNSA. CDR3 residues: CASSLVLGSGEQYF. Written as DNA, the CDR3 is TGTGCCAGCAGCTTAGTATTGGGTTCGGGTGAGCAGTACTTC.

The V gene is TRBV27, the J gene TRBJ2-7; TRBD2 matches at 7 bases. Germline loops: CDR1 MNHEY, CDR2 SMNVEV (reference sequence). The V and J ends lost 0 bases and 3 bases, in that order; junction bases with no gene match: 5. This CDR3 is 15 amino acids long. The DNA of the CDR3 is TGTGCCAGCAGTTTATCTCCTGAGCGGGGCTACGAGCAGTACTTC. This sequence encodes CASSLSPERGYEQYF.

The table lists this clonotype with a few counts. This rearrangement joins TRBV20-1 to TRBJ2-3, with D possibly being TRBD2 (5 bases). The CDR3 contains 14 residues. Germline lookup yields CDR1 DFQATT and CDR2 SNEGSKA (reference sequence). The V gene lost 3 bases and the J gene lost 0 bases, with 10 bases spanning the gap. CDR3 nucleotide sequence: TGCAGTGCTAGTGTAGCGTCTAGCACAGATACGCAGTATTTT. Its protein product is CSASVASSTDTQYF.

This chain links TRBV7-2 with TRBJ2-5; possible D gene TRBD1, 5 bases. V lost 6 bases to trimming and J lost 2 bases, with 13 bases between them. This CDR3 is built from 14 residues. Per germline, CDR1 SGHTA and CDR2 FQGNSA. The CDR3 coding sequence is TGTGCCAGCAGATCCGACAGAGTACAAGAGACCCAGTACTTC. This encodes CASRSDRVQETQYF.

The rearrangement joins TRBV5-1 to TRBJ1-2, with D unclear. In germline, CDR1 is SGHRS, CDR2 YFSETQ. The CDR3 has 14 amino acids. V shed 5 bases and J shed 2 bases, with 13 bases lying between them. CDR3 sequence reads: CASRPGNINYGYTF. The CDR3, as DNA: TGCGCCAGCAGGCCCGGAAACATCAACTATGGCTACACCTTC.

The table lists this clonotype with a few counts. The chain is built from TRBV3-1 and TRBJ2-1; 8 bases match TRBD1. This CDR3 spans 12 amino acids. V was clipped by 5 bases and J by 9 bases; unmatched bases: 3. The germline CDR1 and CDR2 sequences are LGHDT and YNNKEL (reference sequence). CDR3 amino acids: CASSGQGSEQFF. The CDR3, as DNA: TGTGCCAGCAGCGGACAGGGTAGTGAGCAGTTCTTC.

The V call is TRBV12-3 or TRBV12-4, the J call TRBJ2-1; a possible D gene is TRBD2 (5 bases). V lost 3 bases to trimming and J lost 13 bases, with 16 bases between them. This CDR3 contains 13 residues. The CDR3 region has the DNA TGTGCCAGCAGTTTGTTGAGCGGAAGATATCAGTTCTTC. It yields the protein CASSLLSGRYQFF.

The sample holds one count of this clonotype. The chain uses TRBV7-6 and TRBJ2-6; D gene unclear. The ends were cut back, 1 base at V and 0 bases at J, with 10 bases in the middle. From germline, CDR1 is SGHVS and CDR2 FNYEAQ. The CDR3 spans 17 residues. The CDR3 loop reads CASSLGVASSGANVLTF. CDR3 sequence (DNA): TGTGCCAGCAGCTTAGGTGTTGCGAGCTCTGGGGCCAACGTCCTGACTTTC.

The chain has TRBV20-1 and TRBJ2-3, with unresolved D. Germline assignment: CDR1 DFQATT and CDR2 SNEGSKA (reference sequence). V was shortened by 0 bases and J by 14 bases, with 24 bases between the two germline ends. The CDR3 has 15 amino acids. CDR3 in DNA: TGCAGTGCTAGAGATGCGCAGATAGAACGCAGAGACGCGTATTTT. This gives the protein CSARDAQIERRDAYF.

V is TRBV27 and J is TRBJ2-7; TRBD2 aligns across 10 bases. CDR3 size: 16 residues. V lost 7 bases, J lost 4 bases, and 13 bases stayed unmatched. CDR1 is MNHEY, CDR2 SMNVEV, per germline (reference sequence). Here the CDR3 reads CASNPERKREGYEQYF. The CDR3 DNA follows: TGTGCCAGCAACCCCGAGAGGAAGCGGGAGGGGTACGAGCAGTACTTC.

This clonotype has only a few counts. Here the CDR3 DNA reads TGCAGTGCTAGAGATTTCGCTAGCGGCTCCTACGAGCAGTACTTC. As protein: CSARDFASGSYEQYF. The V call is TRBV20-1, the J call TRBJ2-7; 7 bases fit TRBD2. CDR1 and CDR2 (germline): DFQATT, SNEGSKA (reference sequence). V lost 0 bases, J lost 0 bases, and 5 bases stayed unmatched. The CDR3 is 15 residues long.

CDR3 in amino acids: CSARGGLAGDSYEQYF. The CDR3 bases are TGCAGTGCTAGAGGCGGGCTAGCGGGGGACTCTTACGAGCAGTACTTC. The chain carries TRBV20-1 and TRBJ2-7; 10 bases fit TRBD2. This CDR3 comprises 16 residues. Germline lookup yields CDR1 DFQATT and CDR2 SNEGSKA (reference sequence). V lost 1 base, J lost 4 bases, and 10 bases stayed unmatched.

This clonotype came up a few times. The rearrangement joins TRBV20-1 to TRBJ1-4, with unresolved D. Trimming removed 0 bases from V and 12 bases from J, with 14 bases in between. The CDR3 extends over 13 amino acids. The V gene's germline CDR1 is DFQATT and CDR2 SNEGSKA (reference sequence). CDR3 region: CSARDVSTEELFF. The CDR3 region has the DNA TGCAGTGCTAGAGATGTCAGCACCGAGGAACTGTTTTTT.